The sequence of this T cell receptor (beta chain) was determined in a study of blood T cell repertoires in COVID-19. About the research overall: Material from acute and convalescent COVID-19 was sourced from the United States, Italy and Spain. Nucleic acid was either cDNA or gDNA, and it came from T cells, B-cell-depleted T cells, or PBMCs.

Germline V gene lookup returns CDR1 SEHNR and CDR2 FQNEAQ (reference sequence). This CDR3 region has 12 residues. Trimming took 1 base from V and 9 from J, leaving 4 bases between them. In the authors' methods: The authors estimated nucleated cell counts from reference gene primer amplification. Libraries were prepared by immunoSEQ multiplex PCR; TCRdb keeps only in-frame clonotypes and omits some of them. That table furnishes V, J and clone size, whereas the DNA furnished D and trimming. This sample has under 350,000 clones, with about four fifths found just once. V usage is TRBV7-9 and J usage is TRBJ1-6; D is ambiguous. The sequence was collected from a woman aged 50 to 60 who had recovered from COVID-19. The sequencing input was peripheral blood. The CDR3 loop is CASSLVLSPLHF. The CDR3 coding sequence is TGTGCCAGCAGCTTAGTTCTTTCACCCCTCCACTTT.